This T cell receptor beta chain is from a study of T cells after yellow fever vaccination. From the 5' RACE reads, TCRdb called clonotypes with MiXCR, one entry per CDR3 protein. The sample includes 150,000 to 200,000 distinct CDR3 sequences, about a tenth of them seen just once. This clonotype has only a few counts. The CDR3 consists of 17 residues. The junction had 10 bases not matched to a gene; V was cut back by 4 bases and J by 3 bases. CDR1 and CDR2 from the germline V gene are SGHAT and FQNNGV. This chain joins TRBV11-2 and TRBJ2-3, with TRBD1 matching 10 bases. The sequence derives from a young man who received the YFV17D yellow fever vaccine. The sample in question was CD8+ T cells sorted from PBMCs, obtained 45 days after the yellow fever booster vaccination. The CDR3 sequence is CASSWPPRDRGTDTQYF. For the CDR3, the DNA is TGTGCCAGCAGCTGGCCCCCCCGGGACAGGGGAACAGATACGCAGTATTTT.